The T cell receptor (beta chain) described here comes from a study of circulating CD8 cells and anti-PD-1 response in melanoma. About the study: Six of 13 patients had prior targeted therapy or immunotherapy; seven did not. General study points: Some patients were treatment-naive; others were previously treated.

This clonotype was seen more than once but under ten times. What it binds is not known. From live CD3+CD8+TCRalphabeta+ cells, four PD-1 and/or TIGIT subsets were sorted. The V and J ends lost 3 bases and 4 bases respectively, with 10 bases between them. The CDR3 extends over 12 amino acids. Germline V CDR1 and CDR2: SQVTM, ANQGSEA. Each library started from roughly 16 ng of total RNA using the QIAseq Immune Repertoire TCR panel. TCRdb fed the reads into MiXCR, producing one record per CDR3 protein. The profile shows several hundred distinct CDR3 sequences, about 6% of them singletons. This rearrangement joins TRBV29-1 to TRBJ2-7; maybe TRBD1 (6 bases). This receptor was taken from a human donor with melanoma. This material consisted of CD8+ T cells from PBMCs, taken at baseline or after one month of anti-PD-1 therapy (not recorded which). The CDR3 DNA follows: TGCAGCGTTGATACAGGGACGTACGAGCAGTACTTC. It translates to CSVDTGTYEQYF.